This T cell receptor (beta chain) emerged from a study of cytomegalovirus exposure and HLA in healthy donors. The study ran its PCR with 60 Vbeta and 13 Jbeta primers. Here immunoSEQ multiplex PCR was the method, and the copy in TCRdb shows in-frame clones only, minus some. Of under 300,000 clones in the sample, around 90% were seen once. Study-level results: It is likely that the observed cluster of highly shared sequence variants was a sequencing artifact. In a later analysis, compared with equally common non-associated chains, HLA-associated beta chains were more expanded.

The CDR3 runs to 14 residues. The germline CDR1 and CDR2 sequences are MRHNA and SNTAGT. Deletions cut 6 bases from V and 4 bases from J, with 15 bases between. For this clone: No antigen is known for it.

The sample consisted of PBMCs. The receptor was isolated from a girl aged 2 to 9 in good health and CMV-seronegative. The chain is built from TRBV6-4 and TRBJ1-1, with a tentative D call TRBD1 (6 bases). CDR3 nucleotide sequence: TGTGCCAGCAGAATTAATGTGGGGGCCACTGAAGCTTTCTTT. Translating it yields CASRINVGATEAFF.